These T cell receptor beta chains were read from a single sample in a study of human T cells and chemical hapten exposure. TCRdb reprocessed the RACE reads with MiXCR, giving one entry per CDR3 protein. The table lists 150,000 to 200,000 distinct CDR3 sequences, around 15% of them singletons. The sample here was whole blood, taken in connection with sensitization to the hapten diphenylcyclopropenone (DPC). All receptors come from a woman aged 25 to 39 with alopecia areata. Some clones in this sample may be carry-over from other donors' samples. Both conserved end residues are part of each CDR3. Each record gives: clone size, J gene, V gene, D gene, CDR3 DNA, CDR3 protein. The D gene is left open where the match is weak. Clone size is shown for a subset of rows, as once, few, many or a class of expanded clone.

NA,TRBJ1-5,TRBV27,NA,TGTGCCAGCAGTTTTAAGGGAATCAATCAGCCCCAGCATTTT,CASSFKGINQPQHF
NA,TRBJ2-1,TRBV7-9,NA,TGTGCCAGCAGCTCTACACCGCTAGCCTTCACCTACAATGAGCAGTTCTTC,CASSSTPLAFTYNEQFF
many,TRBJ2-1,TRBV28,TRBD2,TGTGCCAGCACCTTAGCTAGCGGGGCGAGCTCCTACAATGAGCAGTTCTTC,CASTLASGASSYNEQFF
many,TRBJ2-2,TRBV28,TRBD1,TGTGCCAGCAGACCTTCGGACAGGGGAGGTGGGCTGTTTTTT,CASRPSDRGGGLFF
many,TRBJ2-4,TRBV4-2,NA,TGTGCCAGCAGCCAAGATGAAACCAAAAACATTCAGTACTTC,CASSQDETKNIQYF
many,TRBJ2-3,TRBV20-1,TRBD1,TGCAGTGCCGGGGACCTCTCACAGGGGGCAGGGGATACGCAGTATTTT,CSAGDLSQGAGDTQYF
NA,TRBJ1-6,TRBV11-3,NA,TGTGCCAGCAGCGACAAGCCCTTCAGCTCCTATAATTCACCCCTCCACTTT,CASSDKPFSSYNSPLHF
NA,TRBJ2-3,TRBV19,NA,TGTGCCAGTAGTATATCGGGGGGCCGCACAGATACGCAGTATTTT,CASSISGGRTDTQYF
few,TRBJ1-6,TRBV18,NA,TGTGCCAGCTCACCTCGGGAAGGCCAGGGGAGGTCACCCCTCCACTTT,CASSPREGQGRSPLHF
many,TRBJ2-6,TRBV5-1,TRBD2,TGCGCCAGCAGCTTCGCAGCGGGGAGTGGGGCCAACGTCCTGACTTTC,CASSFAAGSGANVLTF
many,TRBJ2-5,TRBV6-6,NA,TGTGCCAGCGCGAAGGGCCAAGAGACCCAGTACTTC,CASAKGQETQYF
NA,TRBJ2-7,TRBV6-1,NA,TGTGCCAGCAACCGGGACGCCCCGGCCGAGCAGTACTTC,CASNRDAPAEQYF
many,TRBJ2-1,TRBV11-2,TRBD2,TGTGCCAGCAGCTCGGGACTAGCGGGATACAATGAGCAGTTCTTC,CASSSGLAGYNEQFF
few,TRBJ1-1,TRBV3-1,NA,TGTGCCAGCAGCCAGGGGACGGTCACTGAAGCTTTCTTT,CASSQGTVTEAFF
NA,TRBJ2-3,TRBV4-2,NA,TGTGCCAGCAGCCATACGTTGGGGGCAAGCACAGATACGCAGTATTTT,CASSHTLGASTDTQYF
NA,TRBJ2-7,TRBV12-3/TRBV12-4,NA,TGTGCCAGCAGCCAGGGACAATCCTACGAGCAGTACTTC,CASSQGQSYEQYF
NA,TRBJ2-7,TRBV3-1,NA,TGTGCCAGCAGCCAGACCACAGGGAATTTAGGGCAGTACTTC,CASSQTTGNLGQYF
few,TRBJ2-1,TRBV23-1,NA,TGCGCCAGCAGTCAAAGGACTCACCCCCGGGGCTACAATGAGCAGTTCTTC,CASSQRTHPRGYNEQFF
few,TRBJ2-2,TRBV3-1,NA,TGTGCCAGCAGCCGCTTCGGGGCCCCCACCGGGGAGCTGTTTTTT,CASSRFGAPTGELFF
NA,TRBJ2-7,TRBV29-1,TRBD1,TGCAGCGTTGGATCAGGACAGGGCCTCTACGAGCAGTACTTC,CSVGSGQGLYEQYF
NA,TRBJ1-5,TRBV12-3/TRBV12-4,NA,TGTGCCACTGCTAGGGACACTCAGCCCCAGCATTTT,CATARDTQPQHF
NA,TRBJ2-3,TRBV7-9,NA,TGTGCCAGCAGCTTAGTGTCCTACACAGATACGCAGTATTTT,CASSLVSYTDTQYF
few,TRBJ2-7,TRBV7-2,TRBD2,TGTGCCAGCAGCTTAGTCGGGACTAGTCCTTACGAGCAGTACTTC,CASSLVGTSPYEQYF
NA,TRBJ2-1,TRBV10-3,TRBD1,TGTGCCATCAGACCCGGGACAGGGGGCACTGGTCCCGGTGCATCCAATGAGCAGTTCTTC,CAIRPGTGGTGPGASNEQFF
few,TRBJ2-5,TRBV5-1,NA,TGCGCCAGCAGCTTGGCAGGAGGAGGGCCGGAAGAGACCCAGTACTTC,CASSLAGGGPEETQYF
many,TRBJ1-2,TRBV28,TRBD1,TGTGCCAGCAGGCCACAGGGGGCCCTTCGCGGCTACACCTTC,CASRPQGALRGYTF
few,TRBJ1-1,TRBV5-4,NA,TGTGCCAGCAGCTTATTTCTTTTGGACACTGAAGCTTTCTTT,CASSLFLLDTEAFF
NA,TRBJ1-1,TRBV30,TRBD1,TGTGCCTCAGACAGGGGGACTGAAGCTTTCTTT,CASDRGTEAFF
many,TRBJ2-7,TRBV27,TRBD2,TGTGCCAGCAGTTTAATGGCGGGGGGGTCCTACGAGCAGTACTTC,CASSLMAGGSYEQYF
NA,TRBJ2-1,TRBV4-1,TRBD1,TGCGCCAGCAGCCCTACAGGGGGCGATGAGCAGTTCTTC,CASSPTGGDEQFF
few,TRBJ2-1,TRBV20-1,NA,TGCAGTGCTCCAGGACGGTCAAACAATGAGCAGTTCTTC,CSAPGRSNNEQFF
NA,TRBJ2-3,TRBV10-3,NA,TGTGCCATCAGTGATTTGGGGGGTAGCACAGATACGCAGTATTTT,CAISDLGGSTDTQYF
many,TRBJ2-2,TRBV28,NA,TGTGCCAGCACGCGTGCGAACACCGGGGAGCTGTTTTTT,CASTRANTGELFF
few,TRBJ1-4,TRBV28,NA,TGTGCCAGCTTCCAATTTACTGAAAAACTGTTTTTT,CASFQFTEKLFF
NA,TRBJ2-6,TRBV12-3/TRBV12-4,NA,TGTGCCAGCCGCGATGCCGGGGCCAACGTCCTGACTTTC,CASRDAGANVLTF
NA,TRBJ1-1,TRBV6-5,NA,TGTGCCTCCAGGCGAGGTGCTCCTAGGAACACTGAAGCTTTCTTT,CASRRGAPRNTEAFF
NA,TRBJ1-5,TRBV6-6,TRBD1,TGTGCCAGCAGACCGTTACAGGGGTTTCAGCCCCAGCATTTT,CASRPLQGFQPQHF
NA,TRBJ1-6,TRBV19,NA,TGTGCCAGCCGCAGGGAGGCGAATAATTCACCCCTCCACTTT,CASRREANNSPLHF
few,TRBJ2-1,TRBV7-2,TRBD2,TGTGCCAGCAGCCCAACTAGCGGGGGGATGAATGAGCAGTTCTTC,CASSPTSGGMNEQFF
few,TRBJ1-2,TRBV7-9,NA,TGTGCCAGCAGCTCGTTGGGGACACAAAGCTATGGCTACACCTTC,CASSSLGTQSYGYTF
few,TRBJ2-1,TRBV14,NA,TGTGCCAGCAGCGGAGACTGGGCCTTGGACGATGAGCAGTTCTTC,CASSGDWALDDEQFF
few,TRBJ2-4,TRBV5-5,NA,TGTGCCAGCAGCAGGGACCAAGAAAACATTCAGTACTTC,CASSRDQENIQYF